Here is one TCR beta chain with its context. The data stem from a study of Ad26.COV2.S vaccination and SARS-CoV-2 variants. Germline CDR1 is SGHVS and CDR2 is FNYEAQ. V was cut by 1 base and J by 7 bases, with 28 bases left in between. CDR3 size: 19 residues. Clones were read by immunoSEQ multiplex PCR, and TCRdb kept only the in-frame ones, dropping some. This table has some 250,000 clones, 70% to 90% appearing once. Treatment here: over 15 received Ad26.COV2.S at low or high dose, single or two shots; about 5 received placebo; per-sample allocation not given. Sampling took place 63 days after the first vaccine or placebo injection.

This TCR came from a person between 18 and 65 years old who received the Ad26.COV2.S COVID-19 vaccine or a placebo. The sequencing used peripheral blood, collected in a trial of Ad26.COV2.S vaccine versus placebo. The chain uses TRBV7-6 and TRBJ2-5; D is unclear. This CDR3 is CASSLVSWWTTGPNGTQYF. For the CDR3, the DNA is TGTGCCAGCAGCTTAGTTTCGTGGTGGACCACCGGGCCTAATGGGACCCAGTACTTC.